This note documents a single TCR beta chain sequence. Preparing the TCRbeta library involved the use of unique molecular identifiers. A single record per CDR3 protein comes from TCRdb applying MiXCR to the PCR reads. The table includes approximately 220,000 distinct CDR3 sequences, roughly 18% detected once. The sample originates from a study of T-cell reconstitution after alpha-beta-depleted transplantation in children. There are 16 residues in the CDR3. The junction had 6 bases not matched to a gene; V was cut back by 4 bases and J by 0 bases. Germline CDR1 and CDR2: SGHRS and YFSETQ. V is TRBV5-1 and J is TRBJ2-2; 7 bases align to TRBD2. The sequenced sample was PBMCs, mostly from graft donor cells, obtained 360 days after TCRalphabeta/CD19-depleted stem cell transplant. This TCR was recovered from a male patient aged 2 to 10 who had a stem cell transplant for acute lymphoblastic leukemia, so the T cells may come from the graft donor. The CDR3 nucleotides read TGCGCCAGCAGCCGGTGGGAGGGAACGAACACCGGGGAGCTGTTTTTT. Amino acid sequence: CASSRWEGTNTGELFF. The full variable domain, completed using reference TRBV5-1 and TRBJ2-2, is KAGVTQTPRYLIKTRGQQVTLSCSPISGHRSVSWYQQTPGQGLQFLFEYFSETQRNKGNFPGRFSGRQFSNSRSEMNVSTLELGDSALYLCASSRWEGTNTGELFFGEGSRLTVL.